This passage covers 18 T cell receptor beta chains from one sample sequenced in a study of long-term antiretroviral therapy in people with HIV. The libraries were made with immunoSEQ v3.0 at survey level. Sequencing was performed with immunoSEQ multiplex PCR; in TCRdb, only in-frame clones are kept and a portion is missing. The table has tens of thousands of clones, approximately 94% seen once. The material sequenced was unsorted PBMCs, taken more than 7.3 years after starting antiretroviral therapy. The source of these receptors is a middle-aged man with HIV.

This chain joins TRBV5-6 and TRBJ2-7; 7 bases fit TRBD1. Germline V gene lookup returns CDR1 SGHDT and CDR2 YYEEEE. This CDR3 comprises 14 residues. Unmatched junction bases numbered 5, after V lost 2 bases and J lost 3 bases. CDR3 sequence reads: CASSLQGWGYEQYF. The CDR3 coding sequence is TGTGCCAGCAGCTTACAGGGGTGGGGCTACGAGCAGTACTTC.

The rearrangement joins TRBV7-2 to TRBJ1-1; D gene unclear. Trimming removed 1 base from V and 1 base from J, with 10 bases in between. From germline, CDR1 is SGHTA and CDR2 FQGNSA. The CDR3 loop spans 15 amino acids. The CDR3 DNA sequence: TGTGCCAGCAGCTTAGACCCGGCGGGGAACACTGAAGCTTTCTTT. It is translated as CASSLDPAGNTEAFF.

The chain employs TRBV7-2 and TRBJ2-1, with TRBD2 matching 9 bases. Trimming took 3 bases from V and 4 from J; bases not matched to a gene: 1. The germline V gene encodes CDR1 SGHTA and CDR2 FQGNSA. The CDR3 length is 14 residues. CDR3 DNA sequence: TGTGCCAGCAGCTTTAGCGGGGGATACAATGAGCAGTTCTTC. Protein sequence: CASSFSGGYNEQFF.

This clone has a single count. The J gene is TRBJ2-2, the V gene TRBV27; maybe TRBD2 (7 bases). The CDR3 is 17 residues long. Germline CDR1 is MNHEY and CDR2 is SMNVEV (reference sequence). The ends were cut back, 7 bases at V and 5 bases at J, with 23 bases in the middle. CDR3 amino acids: CASTLRDNLGGTGELFF. The CDR3 region has the DNA TGTGCCAGCACCTTAAGGGACAACCTGGGGGGGACCGGGGAGCTGTTTTTT.

The gene calls are TRBV30 and TRBJ2-2, with 8 bases fitting TRBD1. Germline V gives CDR1 GTSNPN, CDR2 SVGIG (reference sequence). The CDR3 length is 14 residues. The V segment lost 3 bases and the J segment 1 base; nucleotides outside the gene matches: 1. Here the CDR3 reads CAWRGQENTGELFF. The CDR3 DNA reads TGTGCCTGGAGGGGACAGGAGAACACCGGGGAGCTGTTTTTT.

The chain has TRBV11-2 and TRBJ2-4, with D uncertain. V was pared by 1 base and J by 3 bases, with 16 bases between. The CDR3 contains 17 residues. CDR1 and CDR2 (germline): SGHAT, FQNNGV. The CDR3: CASSLGWAGYDKNIQYF. The DNA of the CDR3 is TGTGCCAGCAGCTTAGGGTGGGCAGGCTACGACAAAAACATTCAGTACTTC.

This clone showed up just once. The chain couples TRBV20-1 to TRBJ1-2, with no clear D. The germline V gene has CDR1 DFQATT and CDR2 SNEGSKA (reference sequence). The CDR3 runs to 10 residues. Trimming took 1 base from V and 7 from J, leaving 4 bases between them. The CDR3 region has the DNA TGCAGTGCTAGAGGAGTTGGCTACACCTTC. Its translation is CSARGVGYTF.

The chain joins TRBV6-5 to TRBJ1-6; D perhaps matches TRBD1 (6 bases). Trimming pared 5 bases from V and 8 bases from J, leaving 13 bases between. The CDR3 loop spans 14 amino acids. Per germline, CDR1 MNHEY and CDR2 SVGAGI. CDR3: CASSAQKGDSPLHF. For the CDR3, the DNA is TGTGCCAGCAGTGCACAGAAGGGGGATTCACCCCTCCACTTT.

The chain employs TRBV6-6 and TRBJ2-7; 8 nucleotides match TRBD1. The ends lost 5 bases at V and 9 bases at J; junction bases unmatched: 15. Germline V gene data show CDR1 as MNHNY and CDR2 as SVGAGI (reference sequence). The CDR3 sequence is 15 residues long. CDR3 sequence (DNA): TGTGCCAGCAGTGAGCCGGGACAGGTTAATAACCGGCAGTACTTC. Translated: CASSEPGQVNNRQYF.

This rearrangement joins TRBV6-4 to TRBJ1-1, with D possibly TRBD1 on 5 matching bases. Looked up from germline, CDR1 is MRHNA and CDR2 is SNTAGT. This CDR3 region has 14 residues. Trimming left V 4 bases short and J 6 bases short, with 15 bases between. The CDR3 region has the DNA TGTGCCAGCAGTGGTTCAGCAGGGTCGGCTGAAGCTTTCTTT. Protein product: CASSGSAGSAEAFF.

This chain's CDR3 is CASSYPTGSSNEQFF. The CDR3, as DNA: TGTGCCAGCAGTTACCCCACTGGGAGTAGTAATGAGCAGTTCTTC. The rearrangement joins TRBV6-6 to TRBJ2-1; perhaps TRBD2 as D (5 bases). The ends were cut back, 2 bases at V and 7 bases at J, with 15 bases in the middle. The CDR3 length is 15 residues. Germline CDR1 and CDR2: MNHNY and SVGAGI (reference sequence).

This chain links TRBV19 with TRBJ1-1, with D unresolved. The CDR3 is made up of 17 amino acids. The V gene lost 5 bases and the J gene lost 5 bases, with 24 bases spanning the gap. Germline CDR1 and CDR2: LNHDA and SQIVND (reference sequence). In DNA, the CDR3 is TGTGCCAGTAGTTCCCCAGGTTCTCCTTCCTACGGGACTGAAGCTTTCTTT. The encoded protein is CASSSPGSPSYGTEAFF.

This chain joins TRBV18 and TRBJ2-7; 12 nucleotides agree with TRBD2. This CDR3 has 15 amino acids. Per the germline V gene, CDR1 is KGHSH and CDR2 is LQKENI. Trimming cost V 4 bases and J 1 base; bases outside gene matches: 2. In DNA form, the CDR3 reads TGTGCCAGCTCACTTGGACTAGCGGGGTCCTACGAGCAGTACTTC. Protein: CASSLGLAGSYEQYF.

This chain links TRBV7-9 with TRBJ1-1; D gene unclear. The CDR3 length is 12 residues. Trimming stripped 5 bases from V and 1 base from J, with 5 bases between. From germline, CDR1 is SEHNR and CDR2 FQNEAQ (reference sequence). The CDR3 nucleotides are TGTGCCAGCAGCGACAAGAACACTGAAGCTTTCTTT. Its translation: CASSDKNTEAFF. The entire variable domain, with the rest obtained from reference TRBV7-9 and TRBJ1-1, is as follows: DTGVSQNPRHKITKRGQNVTFRCDPISEHNRLYWYRQTLGQGPEFLTYFQNEAQLEKSRLLSDRFSAERPKGSFSTLEIQRTEQGDSAMYLCASSDKNTEAFFGQGTRLTVV.

This sequence joins TRBV9 and TRBJ2-2; TRBD2 matches at 12 bases. From germline, CDR1 is SGDLS and CDR2 YYNGEE. This CDR3 comprises 19 residues. V lost 4 bases, J lost 7 bases, and 17 bases stayed unmatched. CDR3 DNA sequence: TGTGCCAGCAGCCCCCATCGCCTCGGACTAGCGGGGCGGAGCGGGGAGCTGTTTTTT. Encoded protein: CASSPHRLGLAGRSGELFF.

The chain is built from TRBV27 and TRBJ2-2, with D perhaps matching TRBD1 (6 bases). The CDR3 runs 15 residues. The V gene's germline CDR1 is MNHEY and CDR2 SMNVEV (reference sequence). V was cut by 2 bases and J by 0 bases, with 7 bases left in between. The CDR3 loop is CASSLDRPNTGELFF. CDR3 DNA sequence: TGTGCCAGCAGTTTAGACAGGCCGAACACCGGGGAGCTGTTTTTT.

This sequence joins TRBV4-3 and TRBJ2-3; D might be TRBD2 (6 bases). V gave up 0 bases and J gave up 4 bases, with 14 bases separating them. The CDR3 spans 16 residues. In germline, CDR1 is LGHNA, CDR2 YSLEER. CDR3 nucleotide sequence: TGCGCCAGCAGCCAAGATCGGGGGATTAGGGCAGATACGCAGTATTTT. Its translation is CASSQDRGIRADTQYF.

The gene calls are TRBV14 and TRBJ2-3; TRBD2 is a possible D gene (6 bases). Germline loops: CDR1 SGHDN, CDR2 FVKESK. This CDR3 comprises 17 residues. V was clipped by 0 bases and J by 4 bases, with 17 bases between them. The CDR3 coding sequence is TGTGCCAGCAGCCAAGACGGTCCCCGGTCGGGGGCAGATACGCAGTATTTT. This translates into CASSQDGPRSGADTQYF. Drawing the rest from reference TRBV14 and TRBJ2-3, the complete variable domain is EAGVTQFPSHSVIEKGQTVTLRCDPISGHDNLYWYRRVMGKEIKFLLHFVKESKQDESGMPNNRFLAERTGGTYSTLKVQPAELEDSGVYFCASSQDGPRSGADTQYFGPGTRLTVL.